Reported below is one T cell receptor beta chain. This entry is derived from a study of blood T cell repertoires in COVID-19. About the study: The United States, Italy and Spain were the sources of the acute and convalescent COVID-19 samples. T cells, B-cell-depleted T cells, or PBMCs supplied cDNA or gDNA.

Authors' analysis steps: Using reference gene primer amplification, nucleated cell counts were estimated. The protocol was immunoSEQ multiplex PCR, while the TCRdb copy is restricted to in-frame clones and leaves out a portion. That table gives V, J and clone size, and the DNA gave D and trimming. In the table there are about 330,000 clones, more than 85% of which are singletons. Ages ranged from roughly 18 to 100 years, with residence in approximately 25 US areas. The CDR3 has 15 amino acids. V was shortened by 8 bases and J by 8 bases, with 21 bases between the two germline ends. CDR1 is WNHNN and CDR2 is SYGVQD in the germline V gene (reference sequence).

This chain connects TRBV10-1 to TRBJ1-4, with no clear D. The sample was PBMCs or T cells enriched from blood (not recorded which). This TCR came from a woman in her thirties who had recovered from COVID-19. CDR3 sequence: CASRDPHTGWEKLFF. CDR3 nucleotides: TGCGCCAGCCGGGATCCCCACACGGGGTGGGAAAAACTGTTTTTT.